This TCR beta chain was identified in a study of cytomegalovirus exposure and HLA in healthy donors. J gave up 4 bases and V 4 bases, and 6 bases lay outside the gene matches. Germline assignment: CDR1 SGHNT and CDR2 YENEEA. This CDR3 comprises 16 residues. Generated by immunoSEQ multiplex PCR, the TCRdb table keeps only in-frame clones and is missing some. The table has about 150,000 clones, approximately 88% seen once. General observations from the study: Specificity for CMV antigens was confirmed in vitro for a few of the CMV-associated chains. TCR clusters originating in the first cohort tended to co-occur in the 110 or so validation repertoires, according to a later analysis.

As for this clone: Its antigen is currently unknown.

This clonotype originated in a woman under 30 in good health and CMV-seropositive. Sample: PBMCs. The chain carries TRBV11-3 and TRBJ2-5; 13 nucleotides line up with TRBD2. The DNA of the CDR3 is TGTGCCAGCAGCTATGGACTAGCGGGGGCCCGAGAGACCCAGTACTTC. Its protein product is CASSYGLAGARETQYF.